This T cell receptor beta chain was obtained from a study of cytomegalovirus exposure and HLA in healthy donors. Trimming pared 0 bases from V and 0 bases from J, leaving 4 bases between. This CDR3 has 14 residues. The germline CDR1 and CDR2 sequences are SGHNT and YYREEE (reference sequence). This PCR relied on a set of 60 Vbeta primers and 13 Jbeta primers. Some clones are missing from TCRdb's copy, which holds only in-frame ones; the method was immunoSEQ multiplex PCR. Among about 120,000 clones listed, under 85% were seen once. This clone was observed a handful of times. V usage is TRBV5-4 and J usage is TRBJ1-3; D is undetermined. This sequence originates from a woman aged 18-29 years in good health and CMV-seronegative. Sequencing was performed on PBMCs. The CDR3 nucleotides are TGTGCCAGCAGCTTGGGTTACTCTGGAAACACCATATATTTT. Amino acids: CASSLGYSGNTIYF.